Sequencing of this TCR beta chain was carried out in a study of blood T cell repertoires in COVID-19. Study-wide context: PBMCs, B-cell-depleted T cells, or T cells were the source of the cDNA or gDNA that made up the material.

The ends lost 2 bases at V and 5 bases at J; junction bases unmatched: 3. CDR3 length equals 15 residues. CDR1 is SGDLS and CDR2 is YYNGEE in the germline V gene. Original processing methods: The authors estimated nucleated cell counts from reference gene primer amplification. TCRdb's table, derived via immunoSEQ multiplex PCR, lists solely in-frame clones and lacks some. V and J calls and clone size are as listed in that table; D and trimming were resolved from the DNA. The table records 50,000 to 60,000 clones, roughly 80% of them present only once. This clone was picked up a small number of times. The source of this sequence is a human donor in a cohort sampled during active or convalescent COVID-19. The chain links TRBV9 to TRBJ2-5; 13 nucleotides match TRBD2. The sample was peripheral blood. The CDR3 reads CASSVEGLAGETQYF. The CDR3 nucleotides are TGTGCCAGCAGCGTCGAGGGACTAGCGGGGGAGACCCAGTACTTC. Complete variable domain (other parts from reference TRBV9 and TRBJ2-5): DSGVTQTPKHLITATGQRVTLRCSPRSGDLSVYWYQQSLDQGLQFLIQYYNGEERAKGNILERFSAQQFPDLHSELNLSSLELGDSALYFCASSVEGLAGETQYFGPGTRLLVL.